This T cell receptor beta chain was recorded in a study of patients and donors after allogeneic stem cell transplantation. TCRdb reprocessed the RT-PCR reads via MiXCR and lists one record per CDR3 protein. The table includes some 880,000 distinct CDR3 sequences, roughly 17% detected once. Looked up from germline, CDR1 is SNHLY and CDR2 is FYNNEI. There are 11 residues in the CDR3. V was pared by 6 bases and J by 4 bases, with 6 bases between. V gene TRBV2 combines with J gene TRBJ1-1, with D uncertain. This clonotype originated in a human donor who was either an allogeneic HSCT recipient or a stem cell or donor lymphocyte infusion donor (not recorded which). It is not recorded whose cells these are; they may come from a transplant donor. Sequencing was carried out using blood, either unsorted or a sorted T cell fraction (not recorded which). DNA of the CDR3: TGTGCCAGCAGGGGATTCACTGAAGCTTTCTTT. It codes for CASRGFTEAFF.